The 23 T cell receptor beta chains below all came from one sample that was sequenced in a study of CD8 T cells in Susac syndrome. With random hexamers, roughly 0.45 to 1 ug RNA was reverse transcribed. TCRdb analysed the immunoSEQ multiplex PCR reads with MiXCR anew, one entry per CDR3 protein. Among approximately 260,000 distinct CDR3 sequences listed, 90% to 96% were seen once. The specimen was CD4+ T cells from PBMCs. These receptors were obtained from a human donor with Susac syndrome.

The chain links TRBV30 to TRBJ1-3; tentative D call: TRBD1 (6 bases). The germline V gene has CDR1 GTSNPN and CDR2 SVGIG (reference sequence). V lost 2 bases and J lost 0, with 11 bases in between. There are 15 residues in the CDR3. DNA of the CDR3: TGTGCCTGGAGTACAGGGCCCTACTCTGGAAACACCATATATTTT. It specifies CAWSTGPYSGNTIYF. The complete variable domain, with remaining parts taken from reference TRBV30 and TRBJ1-3, reads SQTIHQWPATLVQPVGSPLSLECTVEGTSNPNLYWYRQAAGRGLQLLFYSVGIGQISSEVPQNLSASRPQDRQFILSSKKLLLSDSGFYLCAWSTGPYSGNTIYFGEGSWLTVV.

The rearrangement joins TRBV27 to TRBJ2-7; the D gene is possibly TRBD2 (6 bases). The CDR3 contains 16 residues. The V end was cut by 6 bases, the J end by 1 base, with 19 bases between. Germline CDR1 is MNHEY and CDR2 is SMNVEV (reference sequence). CDR3 nucleotide sequence: TGTGCCAGCAGCCCCGAACTCCGGGACTCGTCCTACGAGCAGTACTTC. Translating it yields CASSPELRDSSYEQYF.

This chain joins TRBV9 and TRBJ1-2, with no clear D. CDR3 length equals 13 residues. The germline V and J ends were trimmed by 3 bases and 5 bases, with 11 bases remaining between them. CDR1 is SGDLS and CDR2 is YYNGEE in the germline V gene. CDR3 sequence (DNA): TGTGCCAGCAGCGAAGAAGGGAGGTATGGCTACACCTTC. Translated, it gives CASSEEGRYGYTF.

This sequence joins TRBV23-1 and TRBJ2-5; D unclear. TRBV23-1 counts as an open reading frame of uncertain function. CDR3 length: 17 residues. The germline V and J ends were trimmed by 0 bases and 6 bases, with 20 bases remaining between them. CDR3 residues: CASSQSGFASAPKTQYF. The CDR3 nucleotides read TGCGCCAGCAGTCAATCGGGCTTCGCGTCGGCCCCGAAGACCCAGTACTTC.

V and J are TRBV3-1 and TRBJ1-5; 7 positions agree with TRBD1. Germline-derived CDR1 and CDR2 are LGHDT and YNNKEL (reference sequence). The CDR3 sequence is 12 residues long. Germline trimming cut 4 bases from V and 8 bases from J; bases unmatched to any gene: 2. CDR3 DNA sequence: TGTGCCAGCAGCCGGACAGGAGAGCCCCAGCATTTT. Amino acids: CASSRTGEPQHF.

The V and J genes are TRBV14 and TRBJ1-2; 8 nucleotides match TRBD1. Germline V gene sequence: CDR1 SGHDN, CDR2 FVKESK. V lost 4 bases to trimming and J lost 5 bases; unmatched junction nucleotides: 12. This CDR3 has 16 amino acids. CDR3 sequence reads: CASSRQFQGAFYGYTF. The CDR3 coding sequence is TGTGCCAGCAGCCGTCAGTTTCAGGGGGCGTTTTATGGCTACACCTTC.

The V gene is TRBV23-1, the J gene TRBJ2-4; D gene ambiguous. Being an ORF, TRBV23-1 has a function that is uncertain. Trimming pared 7 bases from V and 8 bases from J, leaving 3 bases between. The CDR3 runs to 9 residues. The CDR3 loop is CASMDIQYF. CDR3 DNA: TGCGCCAGCATGGACATTCAGTACTTC.

This chain uses TRBV2 with TRBJ2-5; 8 bases align to TRBD1. CDR3 length equals 14 residues. Germline V gene sequence: CDR1 SNHLY, CDR2 FYNNEI. V lost 3 bases, J lost 4 bases, and 4 bases stayed unmatched. CDR3 DNA sequence: TGTGCCAGCAGTGAGGGTCAGGGGGCAGAGACCCAGTACTTC. Translated, it gives CASSEGQGAETQYF.

The chain employs TRBV29-1 and TRBJ1-2, with TRBD1 as a possible D gene (5 bases). The CDR3 extends over 14 amino acids. Germline CDR1 is SQVTM and CDR2 is ANQGSEA. Deletions cut 4 bases from V and 5 bases from J, with 17 bases between. CDR3 loop: CSVAGNRPLYGYTF. CDR3 bases: TGCAGCGTTGCAGGGAACCGTCCGCTTTATGGCTACACCTTC.

The chain employs TRBV29-1 and TRBJ2-7; 8 nucleotides match TRBD1. Germline CDR1 SQVTM, CDR2 ANQGSEA. This CDR3 region has 12 residues. CDR3 nucleotide sequence: TGCAGTTACAGGGGGGACTCCTACGAGCAGTACTTC. Translation: CSYRGDSYEQYF.

The rearrangement uses TRBV3-1 and TRBJ2-5; D unresolved. V was shortened by 0 bases and J by 10 bases, with 12 bases between the two germline ends. CDR3 length: 13 amino acids. CDR1 and CDR2 from the germline V gene are LGHDT and YNNKEL (reference sequence). The CDR3 here is CASSQDLAAGQYF. The CDR3 coding sequence is TGTGCCAGCAGCCAAGATTTGGCCGCCGGCCAGTACTTC.

V and J are TRBV9 and TRBJ2-7; weak D call: TRBD1 (6 bases). Deletions cut 0 bases from V and 5 bases from J, with 15 bases between. The CDR3 is 15 amino acids. Germline V gene lookup returns CDR1 SGDLS and CDR2 YYNGEE. The CDR3 here is CASSVGWDTRNEQYF. CDR3 bases: TGTGCCAGCAGCGTAGGGTGGGACACAAGAAACGAGCAGTACTTC.

The J gene is TRBJ2-5, the V gene TRBV7-2; D gene ambiguous. Per the germline V gene, CDR1 is SGHTA and CDR2 is FQGNSA. Trimming removed 3 bases from V and 2 bases from J, with 7 bases in between. This CDR3 comprises 13 residues. CDR3 loop: CASSFNGQETQYF. As DNA, the CDR3 is TGTGCCAGCAGCTTTAATGGGCAAGAGACCCAGTACTTC.

The chain has TRBV20-1 and TRBJ2-1; no clear D. Trimming pared 0 bases from V and 7 bases from J, leaving 10 bases between. The CDR3 covers 13 residues. Germline CDR1 reads DFQATT; CDR2 reads SNEGSKA (reference sequence). CDR3 residues: CSARDGQLNEQFF. CDR3 nucleotides: TGCAGTGCTAGAGATGGCCAGCTTAATGAGCAGTTCTTC.

This chain uses TRBV11-3 with TRBJ2-7; 10 bases map to TRBD1. In germline, CDR1 is SGHNT, CDR2 YENEEA. CDR3 length: 14 amino acids. The V and J ends lost 5 bases and 5 bases, in that order; junction bases with no gene match: 6. The CDR3 region has the DNA TGTGCCAGCAGCCGTACCGGGACAGGGGACGAGCAGTACTTC. Protein product: CASSRTGTGDEQYF. Combining the CDR3 with reference TRBV11-3 and TRBJ2-7 gives the whole variable domain EAGVVQSPRYKIIEKKQPVAFWCNPISGHNTLYWYLQNLGQGPELLIRYENEEAVDDSQLPKDRFSAERLKGVDSTLKIQPAELGDSAVYLCASSRTGTGDEQYFGPGTRLTVT.

The chain links TRBV9 to TRBJ1-1; a weak D match, TRBD1 (5 bases). The CDR3 runs to 15 residues. CDR1 SGDLS and CDR2 YYNGEE come from the germline V gene. V shed 3 bases and J shed 2 bases, with 14 bases lying between them. The CDR3 DNA is TGTGCCAGCAGCGCGGAGCCTCAGGGCAACACTGAAGCTTTCTTT. This sequence encodes CASSAEPQGNTEAFF.

The chain is built from TRBV3-1 and TRBJ2-5, with D maybe TRBD1 (5 bases). V was pared by 7 bases and J by 2 bases, with 11 bases between. Looked up from germline, CDR1 is LGHDT and CDR2 is YNNKEL (reference sequence). The CDR3 length is 13 residues. In DNA form, the CDR3 reads TGTGCCAGCATGGGGCAGGGTCAAGAGACCCAGTACTTC. Translation gives CASMGQGQETQYF.

This clonotype was observed a single time. CDR3 coding DNA: TGTGCCAGCAGTCCTAGGACGGTCGGGGAGACCCAGTACTTC. This sequence encodes CASSPRTVGETQYF. The V call is TRBV12-3 or TRBV12-4, the J call TRBJ2-5; no clear D gene. The CDR3 sequence is 14 residues long. Trimming removed 5 bases from V and 5 bases from J, with 15 bases in between.

The chain employs TRBV12-3 or TRBV12-4 and TRBJ2-7; D gene uncertain. The CDR3 is 14 amino acids. The V end was cut by 4 bases, the J end by 2 bases, with 12 bases between. This chain's CDR3 is CASSYARPAYEQYF. DNA for the CDR3: TGTGCCAGCAGTTATGCCAGGCCGGCCTACGAGCAGTACTTC.

The chain has TRBV5-1 and TRBJ2-3; a possible D gene is TRBD2 (5 bases). CDR3 length equals 16 residues. Germline CDR1 reads SGHRS; CDR2 reads YFSETQ. Trimming stripped 0 bases from V and 2 bases from J, with 13 bases between. CDR3 residues: CASSLVGSVDTDTQYF. The CDR3 region has the DNA TGCGCCAGCAGCTTGGTTGGTAGCGTCGACACAGATACGCAGTATTTT. The full variable domain, with the rest looked up from reference TRBV5-1 and TRBJ2-3, is KAGVTQTPRYLIKTRGQQVTLSCSPISGHRSVSWYQQTPGQGLQFLFEYFSETQRNKGNFPGRFSGRQFSNSRSEMNVSTLELGDSALYLCASSLVGSVDTDTQYFGPGTRLTVL.

J is TRBJ2-7 and V is TRBV12-3 or TRBV12-4, with D unresolved. V was pared by 3 bases and J by 6 bases, with 15 bases between. The CDR3 totals 14 residues. In DNA form, the CDR3 reads TGTGCCAGCAGTTTTTGGCAGAAAGAAGCCGAGCAGTACTTC. Amino acids: CASSFWQKEAEQYF.

The gene calls are TRBV7-9 and TRBJ2-7; a weak D match, TRBD2 (6 bases). The V end was cut by 0 bases, the J end by 10 bases, with 13 bases between. This CDR3 comprises 13 residues. Germline V CDR1 and CDR2: SEHNR, FQNEAQ (reference sequence). CDR3 amino acids: CASSLARGIEQYF. The DNA for the CDR3 is TGTGCCAGCAGCTTAGCGCGCGGGATAGAACAGTACTTC.

The chain carries TRBV12-3 or TRBV12-4 and TRBJ2-7, with D possibly being TRBD2 (5 bases). The CDR3 spans 16 residues. V shed 3 bases and J shed 9 bases, with 24 bases lying between them. CDR3 sequence (DNA): TGTGCCAGCAGTTTGTACCGGACCCAACGGGGTTCTGGGCAGTACTTC. Translating it yields CASSLYRTQRGSGQYF.